The following is a T cell receptor (beta chain) sequence with its context. Participants, 18 to 89 years old, spanned under 25 US areas. Categorization into cohorts depended on clinical history that participants reported. All recovered Cohort 3 donors got two negative PCRs, got clearance, or saw symptom resolution. TCRdb's copy holds only in-frame clones and misses some; the assay was immunoSEQ multiplex PCR. This sample has around 150,000 clones, with around 82% found just once. This entry belongs to a study of blood T cell repertoires in COVID-19. Study in general: T cells, B-cell-depleted T cells, or PBMCs provided the cDNA or gDNA that served as material.

Trimming stripped 3 bases from V and 3 bases from J, with 9 bases between. Germline V gives CDR1 LNHDA, CDR2 SQIVND (reference sequence). The CDR3 loop spans 13 amino acids. The source material was PBMCs or T cells enriched from blood (not recorded which). The TCR comes from a man between 35 and 55 years old who had recovered from COVID-19. V and J are TRBV19 and TRBJ2-7; D is possibly TRBD1 (5 bases). CDR3 residues: CASSIQGGYEQYF. The CDR3 nucleotides read TGTGCCAGTAGTATTCAGGGCGGCTACGAGCAGTACTTC.